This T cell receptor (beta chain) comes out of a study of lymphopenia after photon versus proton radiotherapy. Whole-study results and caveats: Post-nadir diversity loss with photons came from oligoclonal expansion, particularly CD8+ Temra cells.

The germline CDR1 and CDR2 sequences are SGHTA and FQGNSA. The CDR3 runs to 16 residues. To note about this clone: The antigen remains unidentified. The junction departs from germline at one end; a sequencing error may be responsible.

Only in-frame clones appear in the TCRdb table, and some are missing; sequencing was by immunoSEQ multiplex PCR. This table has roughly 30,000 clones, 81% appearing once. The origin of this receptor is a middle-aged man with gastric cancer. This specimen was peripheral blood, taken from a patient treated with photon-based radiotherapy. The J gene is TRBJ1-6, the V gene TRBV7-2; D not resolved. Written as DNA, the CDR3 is TGTGCCAGCAGCTTATCTCAAGGGCCTCAATATTCACCCCCCCACTTT. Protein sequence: CASSLSQGPQYSPPHF.